These T cell receptor beta chains were read from a single sample in a study of T-cell memory formation after mild COVID-19. MiXCR was run by TCRdb on the 5' RACE reads, yielding one entry per CDR3 protein. The sample includes under 700,000 distinct CDR3 sequences, roughly 20% of them seen just once. Sequencing used PBMCs or a T cell subset sorted from them (not recorded which). All receptors derive from an adult woman who had mild COVID-19 (a few samples of this study predate the infection). Cell type and time point are not known. The CDR3 runs from the conserved cysteine through the conserved F or W. Each record gives: clone size, D gene, J gene, V gene, CDR3 DNA, CDR3 protein. A D gene is named only where the DNA matches it firmly. Only some rows state a clone size, as once, few, many or a class for expanded clones.

>NA|NA|TRBJ1-5|TRBV25-1
TGTGCCAGCAGTGACAGGGATAATCAGCCCCAGCATTTT
CASSDRDNQPQHF
>few|NA|TRBJ2-2|TRBV7-8
TGTGCCAGCAGCTTAGGTTTTAAGGGGGTGACCGGGGAGCTGTTTTTT
CASSLGFKGVTGELFF
>NA|NA|TRBJ2-5|TRBV7-9
TGTGCCAGCAGCTTGGGTCCACCGGGACGGCCGCAAGAGACCCAGTACTTC
CASSLGPPGRPQETQYF
>NA|NA|TRBJ2-3|TRBV25-1
TGTGCCAGCAGAGAATCGATGGGAAGGAGTACAGATACGCAGTATTTT
CASRESMGRSTDTQYF
>NA|NA|TRBJ2-1|TRBV20-1
TGCAGTGCTGCCGGACGGTCCTTGAACAATGAGCAGTTCTTC
CSAAGRSLNNEQFF
>NA|NA|TRBJ2-3|TRBV6-2/TRBV6-3
TGTGCCAGCAGCTCCGGACAGCTGAAGATAGATACGCAGTATTTT
CASSSGQLKIDTQYF
>many|NA|TRBJ2-2|TRBV5-1
TGCGCCAGCAGCCCCACCACTAACCAGGGTTCGAACGGGGAGCTGTTTTTT
CASSPTTNQGSNGELFF
>NA|TRBD1|TRBJ2-2|TRBV5-1
TGCGCCAGCAGCTGGGACAGGGGTCCCGGGGAGCTGTTTTTT
CASSWDRGPGELFF
>many|NA|TRBJ1-2|TRBV20-1
TGCAGTGCTAGAGACAGGCACACCTATGGCTACACCTTC
CSARDRHTYGYTF
>few|TRBD1|TRBJ1-2|TRBV30
TGTGCCTGGAGGGGGGACAGCGGGAACCATGGCTACACCTTC
CAWRGDSGNHGYTF
>once|NA|TRBJ2-1|TRBV5-4
TGTGCCAGCAGCTCTAAGACGACCGGGGGTAGATTCTTC
CASSSKTTGGRFF
>many|TRBD2|TRBJ2-3|TRBV6-4
TGTGCCAGCAGTGACCGGCGGGGGGGCACAGATACGCAGTATTTT
CASSDRRGGTDTQYF
>NA|NA|TRBJ2-5|TRBV5-1
TGCGCCAGCAGTTTCGACTCGGCGGGGGAGACCCAGTACTTC
CASSFDSAGETQYF
>NA|NA|TRBJ2-5|TRBV10-3
TGTGCCATCAGTGAGGGAGTGGGACAATCCCTTCGAGAGACCCAGTACTTC
CAISEGVGQSLRETQYF
>NA|NA|TRBJ2-3|TRBV24-1
TGTGCCACCCAAGACCCAGGGTCCACAGATACGCAGTATTTT
CATQDPGSTDTQYF
>NA|TRBD2|TRBJ2-1|TRBV9
TGTGCCAGCAGCGTAGGGCCTAGCGGGAGGGCCGGGGATGAGCAGTTCTTC
CASSVGPSGRAGDEQFF
>few|TRBD2|TRBJ2-3|TRBV5-1
TGCGCCAGCAGCTTGGAGGGCGGCGCGGGGGGGCACACAGATACGCAGTATTTT
CASSLEGGAGGHTDTQYF
>NA|NA|TRBJ1-1|TRBV5-5
TGTGCCAGCAGCTCTTTGATGGGGAGCACTGAAGCTTTCTTT
CASSSLMGSTEAFF
>NA|NA|TRBJ1-1|TRBV29-1
TGCAGCGTTCCCCGAGGGGCGGTGGACACTGAAGCTTTCTTT
CSVPRGAVDTEAFF
>NA|NA|TRBJ2-2|TRBV9
TGTGCCAGCAGCGTACAGGGTCACACCGGGGAGCTGTTTTTT
CASSVQGHTGELFF
>NA|NA|TRBJ2-7|TRBV3-1
TGTGCCAGCAGCGACCTTAGCGGAGATACCTACGAGCAGTACTTC
CASSDLSGDTYEQYF
>NA|NA|TRBJ1-3|TRBV5-1
TGCGCCAGCAGCTTAGCCATATATTTT
CASSLAIYF
>NA|TRBD1|TRBJ1-1|TRBV6-5
TGTGCCAGCAGACAGACAGGGGAGGGTACTGAAGCTTTCTTT
CASRQTGEGTEAFF
>NA|NA|TRBJ2-7|TRBV6-5
TGTGCCAGCAGTCGACAGGTCGGTCCTTACGAGCAGTACTTC
CASSRQVGPYEQYF
>many|TRBD2|TRBJ2-5|TRBV9
TGTGCCAGCAGCGTACGACCCAGCGGGGGAAAAGAGACCCAGTACTTC
CASSVRPSGGKETQYF
>NA|NA|TRBJ1-1|TRBV7-9
TGTGCCAGCAGCCTAGGGGGGGGCGCCAACACTGAAGCTTTCTTT
CASSLGGGANTEAFF
>NA|TRBD2|TRBJ2-5|TRBV7-7
TGTGCTAGCAGCTTAGCCGGAGCGGGAGAAGAGACCCAGTACTTC
CASSLAGAGEETQYF
>NA|NA|TRBJ2-3|TRBV4-1
TGCGCCAGCAGCGGGGGAATAGCTACAGATACGCAGTATTTT
CASSGGIATDTQYF
>NA|TRBD1|TRBJ2-2|TRBV12-3/TRBV12-4
TGTGCCAGCAGTTCCGGACAGGGGCTCACCGGGGAGCTGTTTTTT
CASSSGQGLTGELFF
>NA|TRBD2|TRBJ2-7|TRBV13
TGTGCCAGCAGCTTAGCGGTAGCGGGGTTCTACGAGCAGTACTTC
CASSLAVAGFYEQYF
>NA|NA|TRBJ2-7|TRBV12-3/TRBV12-4
TGTGCCAGCAGTCTCGGGCCTCGCGGGCACGAGCAGTACTTC
CASSLGPRGHEQYF
>NA|TRBD1|TRBJ1-4|TRBV27
TGTGCCAGCAGTATCACAGGGGGCGGTGAAAAACTGTTTTTT
CASSITGGGEKLFF
>once|NA|TRBJ2-7|TRBV19
TGTGCCAGTAGTTTTGGCTCGGTACGAACCTACGAGCAGTACTTC
CASSFGSVRTYEQYF
>NA|TRBD1|TRBJ1-3|TRBV9
TGTGCCAGCAGCGCGTCCTCGGACAGGGTAGACACCATATATTTT
CASSASSDRVDTIYF
>few|NA|TRBJ1-4|TRBV4-1
TGCGCCAGCAGCCAAGCGGGGCAGGCGAGCGAAAAACTGTTTTTT
CASSQAGQASEKLFF
>few|NA|TRBJ2-4|TRBV7-9
TGTGCCAGCAGCTTACTATCCGAGGGATTGGGCATTCAGTACTTC
CASSLLSEGLGIQYF